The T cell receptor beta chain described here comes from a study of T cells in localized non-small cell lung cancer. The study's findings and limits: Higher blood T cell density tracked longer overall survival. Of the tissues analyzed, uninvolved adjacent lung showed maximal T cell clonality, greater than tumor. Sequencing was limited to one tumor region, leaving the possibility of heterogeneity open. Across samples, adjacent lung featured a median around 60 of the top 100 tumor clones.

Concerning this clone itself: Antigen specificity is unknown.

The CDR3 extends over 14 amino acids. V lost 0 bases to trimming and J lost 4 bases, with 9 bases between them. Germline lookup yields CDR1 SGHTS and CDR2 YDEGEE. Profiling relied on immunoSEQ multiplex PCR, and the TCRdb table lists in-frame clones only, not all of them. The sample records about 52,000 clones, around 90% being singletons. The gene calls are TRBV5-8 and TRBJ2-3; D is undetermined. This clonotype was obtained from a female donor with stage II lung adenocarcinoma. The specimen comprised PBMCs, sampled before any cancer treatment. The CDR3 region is CASSLVQVADTQYF. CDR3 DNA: TGTGCCAGCAGCTTGGTTCAAGTGGCAGATACGCAGTATTTT.